The next 19 T cell receptor beta chains were all read from a single sample in a study of Ad26.COV2.S vaccination and SARS-CoV-2 variants. Treatment: some 19 received Ad26.COV2.S at low or high dose, single or two shots; about 5 received placebo; per-sample allocation not given. Sampling occurred on day 63 after the first vaccine or placebo injection. Assay: immunoSEQ multiplex PCR; the TCRdb copy retains only in-frame clones and omits some. Of a few hundred thousand clones in the sample, about 80% are singletons; the top ten hold about 7.1%. The sequenced sample was peripheral blood, obtained in a trial of Ad26.COV2.S vaccine versus placebo. These receptors were taken from a person between 18 and 65 years old who received the Ad26.COV2.S COVID-19 vaccine or a placebo.

V and J are TRBV7-2 and TRBJ2-7; D gene unclear. This CDR3 is built from 15 residues. CDR1 is SGHTA and CDR2 is FQGNSA in the germline V gene. Trimming removed 0 bases at V and 4 bases at J, with 13 bases between. The CDR3 region is CASSLARQLGYEQYF. The CDR3 nucleotides are TGTGCCAGCAGCTTAGCGCGGCAGTTAGGGTACGAGCAGTACTTC. Full variable domain (missing parts from reference TRBV7-2 and TRBJ2-7): GAGVSQSPSNKVTEKGKDVELRCDPISGHTALYWYRQSLGQGLEFLIYFQGNSAPDKSGLPSDRFSAERTGGSVSTLTIQRTQQEDSAVYLCASSLARQLGYEQYFGPGTRLTVT.

The CDR3 spells CASSLEGGGMPQHF. The CDR3 nucleotides read TGTGCCAGCAGCTTAGAGGGCGGGGGTATGCCCCAGCATTTT. The rearrangement uses TRBV7-2 and TRBJ1-5; TRBD1 is a possible D gene (5 bases). The ends were cut back, 1 base at V and 9 bases at J, with 13 bases in the middle. The CDR3 covers 14 residues. Germline CDR1 and CDR2: SGHTA and FQGNSA.

The rearrangement links TRBV5-6 to TRBJ1-2, with D unclear. From germline, CDR1 is SGHDT and CDR2 YYEEEE. Trimming removed 4 bases at V and 0 bases at J, with 7 bases between. The CDR3 is 13 amino acids. In DNA form, the CDR3 reads TGTGCCAGCAGCCCCTGGGCTAACTATGGCTACACCTTC. Protein: CASSPWANYGYTF.

The V gene is TRBV3-1 (or the pseudogene TRBV3-2), the J gene TRBJ1-3; 7 bases are a match to TRBD1. Germline assignment: CDR1 LGHDT and CDR2 YNNKEL (reference sequence). J was trimmed by 6 bases and V by 5 bases; bases with no gene match: 10. The CDR3 covers 15 residues. In nucleotides, the CDR3 is TGTGCCAGCAGCAAACCAGGGGGTGTTGTAAACACCATATATTTT. It yields the protein CASSKPGGVVNTIYF.

V and J are TRBV5-4 and TRBJ2-1; no clear D gene. Germline V gives CDR1 SGHNT, CDR2 YYREEE (reference sequence). This CDR3 region has 13 residues. Trimming took 0 bases from V and 4 from J, leaving 5 bases between them. The CDR3 DNA reads as TGTGCCAGCAGCTTGGATAGTTACAATGAGCAGTTCTTC. It is translated as CASSLDSYNEQFF.

The chain recombines TRBV4-1 with TRBJ2-1, with 7 bases fitting TRBD2. Losses at the gene ends were 5 bases for V and 0 bases for J; bases not matched to a gene: 7. CDR3 length: 16 residues. Germline V gene lookup returns CDR1 MGHRA and CDR2 YSYEKL. The CDR3 here is CASSGHGGSSYNEQFF. CDR3 coding DNA: TGCGCCAGCAGCGGACACGGGGGGAGCTCCTACAATGAGCAGTTCTTC.

This chain links TRBV7-9 with TRBJ2-1; D may be TRBD1 (8 bases). The CDR3 covers 15 residues. The V end lost 3 bases, the J end lost 5 bases, and 14 bases lay between the germline ends. CDR1 is SEHNR and CDR2 is FQNEAQ in the germline V gene (reference sequence). CDR3 residues: CASSFITGGDNEQFF. The CDR3 DNA reads as TGTGCCAGCAGCTTCATCACAGGGGGGGACAATGAGCAGTTCTTC.

V gene TRBV7-8 combines with J gene TRBJ2-1; 11 nucleotides match TRBD1. V dropped 2 bases and J dropped 4; count of bases not matched to a gene: 4. CDR1 is SGHVS, CDR2 FQNEAQ, per germline. The CDR3 has 16 amino acids. The CDR3 DNA reads TGTGCCAGCAGCTTAATCGGGACAGGGGGTTACAATGAGCAGTTCTTC. It specifies CASSLIGTGGYNEQFF. Combining the CDR3 with reference TRBV7-8 and TRBJ2-1 gives the whole variable domain GAGVSQSPRYKVAKRGQDVALRCDPISGHVSLFWYQQALGQGPEFLTYFQNEAQLDKSGLPSDRFFAERPEGSVSTLKIQRTQQEDSAVYLCASSLIGTGGYNEQFFGPGTRLTVL.

J is TRBJ1-2 and V is TRBV15; 10 bases map to TRBD1. Germline V CDR1 and CDR2: LNHNV, YYDKDF (reference sequence). With V trimmed by 5 bases and J by 7 bases, 16 bases remained unmatched. This CDR3 spans 17 amino acids. CDR3 protein: CATSHGPGTGDRSGYTF. The CDR3 DNA reads TGTGCCACCAGCCACGGCCCCGGGACAGGGGACAGGAGTGGCTACACCTTC.

The chain recombines TRBV2 with TRBJ1-1; TRBD1 might be the D (5 bases). The CDR3 has 12 residues. The V and J ends lost 5 bases and 7 bases respectively, with 11 bases between them. The germline V gene has CDR1 SNHLY and CDR2 FYNNEI. DNA for the CDR3: TGTGCCAGCAGTCCCGACAGCGGTGAAGCTTTCTTT. This sequence encodes CASSPDSGEAFF. The whole variable domain, remainder taken from reference TRBV2 and TRBJ1-1, is EPEVTQTPSHQVTQMGQEVILRCVPISNHLYFYWYRQILGQKVEFLVSFYNNEISEKSEIFDDQFSVERPDGSNFTLKIRSTKLEDSAMYFCASSPDSGEAFFGQGTRLTVV.

The chain is built from TRBV19 and TRBJ2-7; TRBD2 might be the D (5 bases). The CDR3 is made up of 13 amino acids. The germline V gene encodes CDR1 LNHDA and CDR2 SQIVND (reference sequence). Trimming shortened V by 6 bases and J by 3 bases, and 12 bases separated the two germline ends. The DNA for the CDR3 is TGTGCCAGTAGGCTTCGCGGGCACTACGAGCAGTACTTC. Encoded protein: CASRLRGHYEQYF.

The genes are TRBV30 and TRBJ1-4, with 11 bases fitting TRBD1. The germline CDR1 and CDR2 sequences are GTSNPN and SVGIG (reference sequence). This CDR3 is built from 15 residues. V shed 5 bases and J 6 bases; nucleotides not matched to a gene: 8. The CDR3: CAWSGTGGWDEKLFF. The CDR3 coding sequence is TGTGCCTGGTCCGGGACAGGGGGTTGGGATGAAAAACTGTTTTTT.

The rearrangement uses TRBV6-5 and TRBJ2-5; D is ambiguous. CDR3 length: 14 amino acids. Germline V gene sequence: CDR1 MNHEY, CDR2 SVGAGI. V dropped 4 bases and J dropped 6 bases, with 15 bases sitting between them. CDR3 bases: TGTGCCAGCAGTTCCCTCGGTGCCCTAAAGACCCAGTACTTC. Translated, it gives CASSSLGALKTQYF.

The chain couples TRBV11-2 to TRBJ2-7; 9 bases agree with TRBD2. V trimming: 4 bases; J trimming: 3 bases; junction bases outside the gene matches: 4. Looked up from germline, CDR1 is SGHAT and CDR2 is FQNNGV. The CDR3 extends over 14 amino acids. The CDR3 nucleotides read TGTGCCAGCAGCTCTAGCGGGATAGTCTACGAGCAGTACTTC. It codes for CASSSSGIVYEQYF.

V usage is TRBV5-1 and J usage is TRBJ1-1; the match to TRBD1 covers 7 bases. CDR1 and CDR2 from the germline V gene are SGHRS and YFSETQ. This CDR3 is 16 amino acids long. V shed 4 bases and J 6 bases; nucleotides not matched to a gene: 15. The CDR3 DNA reads TGCGCCAGCAGCCCAGGGGGGGATTGGTTAATCGCTGAAGCTTTCTTT. Translating gives CASSPGGDWLIAEAFF.

This sequence joins TRBV6-5 and TRBJ1-1, with TRBD1 as a possible D gene (6 bases). Trimming left V 4 bases short and J 5 bases short, with 20 bases between. The V gene's germline CDR1 is MNHEY and CDR2 SVGAGI. The CDR3 is made up of 16 amino acids. CDR3 nucleotides: TGTGCCAGCAGTTTTGGTTTATGGGGGGCTCAAACTGAAGCTTTCTTT. It translates to CASSFGLWGAQTEAFF.

As for this clone: The sample holds other DNA sequences that translate to the same CDR3. The rearrangement joins TRBV7-3 to TRBJ1-1, with TRBD1 matching over 7 bases. Germline CDR1 is SGHTA and CDR2 is FQGTGA. J was trimmed by 4 bases and V by 3 bases; bases with no gene match: 2. The CDR3 spans 13 residues. CDR3 loop: CASSFQGGTEAFF. The DNA of the CDR3 is TGTGCCAGCAGCTTCCAGGGGGGCACTGAAGCTTTCTTT.

The rearrangement links TRBV9 to TRBJ2-2; 7 nucleotides match TRBD1. Germline assignment: CDR1 SGDLS and CDR2 YYNGEE. Trimming took 3 bases from V and 4 from J; bases not matched to a gene: 9. This CDR3 is 16 amino acids long. The CDR3 sequence is CASSATTGLSTGELFF. For the CDR3, the DNA is TGTGCCAGCAGCGCAACGACAGGGCTAAGCACCGGGGAGCTGTTTTTT.

This clone was seen just once. The rearrangement uses TRBV7-9 and TRBJ2-7; D is possibly TRBD1 (5 bases). The CDR3 is made up of 13 amino acids. CDR1 and CDR2 (germline): SEHNR, FQNEAQ (reference sequence). Trimming took off 5 bases at V and 2 bases at J, with 10 bases between the two ends. CDR3 DNA sequence: TGTGCCAGCAGCCGGCAGGGAACCTACGAGCAGTACTTC. Its protein product is CASSRQGTYEQYF.